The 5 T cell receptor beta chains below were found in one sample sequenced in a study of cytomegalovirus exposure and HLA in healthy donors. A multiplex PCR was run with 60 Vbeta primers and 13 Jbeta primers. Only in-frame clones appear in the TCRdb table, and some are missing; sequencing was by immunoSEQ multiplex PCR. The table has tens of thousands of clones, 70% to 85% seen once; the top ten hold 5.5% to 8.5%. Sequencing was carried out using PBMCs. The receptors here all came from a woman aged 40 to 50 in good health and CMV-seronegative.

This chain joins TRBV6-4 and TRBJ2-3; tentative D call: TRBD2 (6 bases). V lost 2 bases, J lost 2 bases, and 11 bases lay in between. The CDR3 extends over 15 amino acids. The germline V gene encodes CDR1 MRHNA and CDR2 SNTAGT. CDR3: CASSDEAGTTDTQYF. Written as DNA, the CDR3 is TGTGCCAGCAGTGACGAGGCGGGGACCACAGATACGCAGTATTTT.

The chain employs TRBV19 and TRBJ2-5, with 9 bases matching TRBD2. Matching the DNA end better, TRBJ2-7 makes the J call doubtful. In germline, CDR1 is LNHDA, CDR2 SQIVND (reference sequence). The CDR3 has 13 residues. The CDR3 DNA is TGTGCCAGTAGATCAGCGGGAGGTCGCGAGCAGTACTTC. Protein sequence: CASRSAGGREQYF.

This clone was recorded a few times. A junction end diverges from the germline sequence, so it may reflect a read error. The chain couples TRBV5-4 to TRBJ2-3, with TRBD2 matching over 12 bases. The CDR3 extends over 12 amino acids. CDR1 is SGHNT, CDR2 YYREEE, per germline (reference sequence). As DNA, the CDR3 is TGTGCCAGCAGCTGGACTAGCGGGGCTCGGGATTTT. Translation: CASSWTSGARDF.

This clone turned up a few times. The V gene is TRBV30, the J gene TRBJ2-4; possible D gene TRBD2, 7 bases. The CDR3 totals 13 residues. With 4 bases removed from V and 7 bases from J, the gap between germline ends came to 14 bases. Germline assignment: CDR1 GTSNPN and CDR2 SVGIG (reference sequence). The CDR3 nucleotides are TGTGCCTGGAAACAAGGGGGGGGTAACATTCAGTACTTC. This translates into CAWKQGGGNIQYF.

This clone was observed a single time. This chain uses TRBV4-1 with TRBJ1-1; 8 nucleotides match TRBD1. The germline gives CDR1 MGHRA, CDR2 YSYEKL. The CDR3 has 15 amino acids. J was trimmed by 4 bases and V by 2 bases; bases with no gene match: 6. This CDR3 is CASSQPTGGLTEAFF. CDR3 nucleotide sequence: TGCGCCAGCAGCCAACCAACAGGGGGACTCACTGAAGCTTTCTTT.